This paragraph covers one T cell receptor (beta chain) sequence. This entry is derived from a study of monozygotic twins with inflammatory bowel disease. The RNA usage for each TCR library was 3500 ng of total RNA. TCRdb reprocessed the 5' RACE reads and reports one entry per CDR3 protein, with no DNA. The sample has over 110,000 distinct CDR3 sequences. Germline CDR1 KGHSH, CDR2 LQKENI. The CDR3 loop spans 16 amino acids. The rearrangement uses TRBV18 and TRBJ2-7; checking the TCRdb D call of TRBD1 is not possible without DNA. The sequenced material came from blood. The receptor comes from a human donor with ulcerative colitis or Crohn's disease, or a healthy co-twin of an affected twin (not recorded which). The CDR3 loop reads CASSPLSSGGSYEQYF. The complete variable domain, with remaining parts taken from reference TRBV18 and TRBJ2-7, reads NAGVMQNPRHLVRRRGQEARLRCSPMKGHSHVYWYRQLPEEGLKFMVYLQKENIIDESGMPKERFSAEFPKEGPSILRIQQVVRGDSAAYFCASSPLSSGGSYEQYFGPGTRLTVT.